Each of the 15 T cell receptor beta chains below was sequenced from the same sample in a study of OX40 agonist ivuxolimab in advanced cancers. Sequencing was performed with immunoSEQ multiplex PCR; in TCRdb, only in-frame clones are kept and a portion is missing. The sample includes fewer than 80,000 clones, roughly 86% seen only once; the top ten take roughly 1.1%. Sequenced material: CD4+ or CD8+ T cells sorted from blood, taken in a trial of the OX40 agonist ivuxolimab. Receptors originate from an adult with an advanced solid tumor such as melanoma, head and neck, liver or kidney cancer.

The chain carries TRBV19 and TRBJ1-4; 9 nucleotides align to TRBD1. This CDR3 contains 15 residues. Germline assignment: CDR1 LNHDA and CDR2 SQIVND (reference sequence). The V and J ends lost 5 bases and 5 bases, in that order; junction bases with no gene match: 6. In DNA, the CDR3 is TGTGCCAGTAGTGCAACAGGGGGCCTGAATGAAAAACTGTTTTTT. It encodes CASSATGGLNEKLFF. The complete variable domain, with remaining parts taken from reference TRBV19 and TRBJ1-4, reads DGGITQSPKYLFRKEGQNVTLSCEQNLNHDAMYWYRQDPGQGLRLIYYSQIVNDFQKGDIAEGYSVSREKKESFPLTVTSAQKNPTAFYLCASSATGGLNEKLFFGSGTQLSVL.

V is TRBV30 and J is TRBJ2-5; 13 nucleotides line up with TRBD2. From germline, CDR1 is GTSNPN and CDR2 SVGIG (reference sequence). This CDR3 comprises 14 residues. The J segment lost 4 bases and the V segment lost 1 base, leaving 0 bases of the junction unmatched. This CDR3 reads CAWSGTSGGETQYF. In nucleotides, the CDR3 is TGTGCCTGGAGTGGGACTAGCGGGGGAGAGACCCAGTACTTC.

The CDR3 DNA is TGTGCCAGCAGCTTAGACCCAGTCCAGTCGGATACGCAGTATTTT. This sequence encodes CASSLDPVQSDTQYF. The V and J genes are TRBV11-2 and TRBJ2-3; no clear D gene. V was clipped by 0 bases and J by 6 bases, with 13 bases between them. Germline assignment: CDR1 SGHAT and CDR2 FQNNGV. This CDR3 spans 15 amino acids.

This clone was seen only once. This chain joins TRBV5-1 and TRBJ2-7; D possibly corresponds to TRBD1 (5 bases). The CDR3 extends over 16 amino acids. The V end was cut by 0 bases, the J end by 0 bases, with 13 bases between. Germline V gene sequence: CDR1 SGHRS, CDR2 YFSETQ. As DNA, the CDR3 is TGCGCCAGCAGCTTGGGCCCCTCCCAGGGCTCCTACGAGCAGTACTTC. Translation: CASSLGPSQGSYEQYF.

The chain's CDR3 is CASSYSSGNTIYF. The DNA for the CDR3 is TGTGCCAGCAGTTACTCGAGCGGAAACACCATATATTTT. The V gene is TRBV6-5, the J gene TRBJ1-3; D remains unclear. The length of the CDR3 is 13 residues. The V end lost 0 bases, the J end lost 4 bases, and 4 bases lay between the germline ends. In germline, CDR1 is MNHEY, CDR2 SVGAGI.

The V call is TRBV14, the J call TRBJ2-7; 7 bases fit TRBD1. The J segment lost 7 bases and the V segment lost 2 bases, leaving 8 bases of the junction unmatched. In germline, CDR1 is SGHDN, CDR2 FVKESK. The CDR3 has 14 residues. The CDR3 loop reads CASSQITGVGEQYF. The CDR3 DNA is TGTGCCAGCAGCCAAATAACAGGGGTGGGGGAGCAGTACTTC.

This clone has only a few counts. The chain links TRBV7-9 to TRBJ1-1; no reliable D call. V was pared by 0 bases and J by 1 base, with 9 bases between. The CDR3 runs to 15 residues. CDR1 SEHNR and CDR2 FQNEAQ come from the germline V gene (reference sequence). The CDR3 here is CASSLAAARNTEAFF. The CDR3 DNA follows: TGTGCCAGCAGCTTAGCCGCGGCTCGGAACACTGAAGCTTTCTTT.

This clone was counted a single time. The chain combines TRBV7-6 with TRBJ2-3; D might be TRBD2 (5 bases). CDR1 and CDR2 from the germline V gene are SGHVS and FNYEAQ. CDR3 size: 14 residues. Deletions cut 1 base from V and 6 bases from J, with 11 bases between. The CDR3 is CASSLGTPGDTQYF. In DNA, the CDR3 is TGTGCCAGCAGCTTAGGAACACCGGGGGATACGCAGTATTTT.

The chain carries TRBV4-1 and TRBJ1-1; maybe TRBD1 (5 bases). V was shortened by 1 base and J by 1 base, with 16 bases between the two germline ends. CDR1 is MGHRA and CDR2 is YSYEKL in the germline V gene. There are 17 residues in the CDR3. The CDR3 sequence: CASSQGQFTSGNTEAFF. CDR3 DNA sequence: TGCGCCAGCAGCCAAGGACAGTTTACTTCTGGGAACACTGAAGCTTTCTTT.

This chain links TRBV5-1 with TRBJ2-7; tentative D call: TRBD2 (5 bases). The CDR3 is 14 amino acids. Germline CDR1 and CDR2: SGHRS and YFSETQ. The germline V and J ends were trimmed by 2 bases and 2 bases, with 11 bases remaining between them. The CDR3 DNA follows: TGCGCCAGCAGCTTACTAGTCATGGCCTACGAGCAGTACTTC. Amino acids: CASSLLVMAYEQYF.

This clone was observed a single time. The chain carries TRBV5-6 and TRBJ2-1, with unresolved D. V was clipped by 0 bases and J by 2 bases, with 15 bases between them. CDR3 size: 17 residues. Germline CDR1 SGHDT, CDR2 YYEEEE. The chain's CDR3 is CASSLGLARSAYNEQFF. The CDR3 nucleotides are TGTGCCAGCAGCTTGGGGTTGGCGAGATCGGCCTACAATGAGCAGTTCTTC.

The rearrangement uses TRBV19 and TRBJ1-1; 7 nucleotides agree with TRBD1. The germline V gene has CDR1 LNHDA and CDR2 SQIVND (reference sequence). This CDR3 has 16 residues. With 1 base clipped from V and 2 bases from J, the junction kept 7 bases outside the gene matches. CDR3 region: CASSIGFGTDNTEAFF. DNA of the CDR3: TGTGCCAGTAGTATAGGGTTCGGGACAGATAACACTGAAGCTTTCTTT.

This sequence joins TRBV25-1 and TRBJ2-7; D unresolved. Trimming removed 8 bases from V and 3 bases from J, with 8 bases in between. The CDR3 is made up of 11 amino acids. Germline values: CDR1 MGHDK, CDR2 SYGVNS. The CDR3 reads CASRGSYEQYF. CDR3 bases: TGTGCCAGCCGTGGAAGCTACGAGCAGTACTTC.

The gene calls are TRBV11-2 and TRBJ1-1; no clear D. Germline V gene data show CDR1 as SGHAT and CDR2 as FQNNGV. The CDR3 contains 16 residues. Deletions cut 1 base from V and 4 bases from J, with 16 bases between. The CDR3 coding sequence is TGTGCCAGCAGCTTAGGGTCGGGTCAGTGGAGCACTGAAGCTTTCTTT. It translates to CASSLGSGQWSTEAFF.

The chain carries TRBV5-1 and TRBJ1-2; 9 positions agree with TRBD1. In germline, CDR1 is SGHRS, CDR2 YFSETQ. The CDR3 contains 17 residues. V was pared by 4 bases and J by 1 base, with 11 bases of the junction left unmatched. CDR3 in amino acids: CASSLGQGGRDNYGYTF. DNA for the CDR3: TGCGCCAGCAGCCTGGGACAGGGAGGAAGAGATAACTATGGCTACACCTTC.